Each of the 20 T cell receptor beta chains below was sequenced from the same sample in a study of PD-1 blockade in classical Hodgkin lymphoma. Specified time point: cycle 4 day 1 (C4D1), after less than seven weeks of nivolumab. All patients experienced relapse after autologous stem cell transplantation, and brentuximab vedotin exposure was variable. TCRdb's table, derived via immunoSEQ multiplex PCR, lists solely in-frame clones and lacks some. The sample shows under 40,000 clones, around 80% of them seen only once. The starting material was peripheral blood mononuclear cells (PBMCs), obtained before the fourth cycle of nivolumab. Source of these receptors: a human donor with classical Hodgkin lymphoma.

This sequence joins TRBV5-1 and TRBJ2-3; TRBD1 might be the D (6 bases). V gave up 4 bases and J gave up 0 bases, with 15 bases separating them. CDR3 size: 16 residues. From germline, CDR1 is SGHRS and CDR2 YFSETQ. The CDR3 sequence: CASSINGQSSTDTQYF. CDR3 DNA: TGCGCCAGCAGCATAAATGGACAGTCTAGCACAGATACGCAGTATTTT.

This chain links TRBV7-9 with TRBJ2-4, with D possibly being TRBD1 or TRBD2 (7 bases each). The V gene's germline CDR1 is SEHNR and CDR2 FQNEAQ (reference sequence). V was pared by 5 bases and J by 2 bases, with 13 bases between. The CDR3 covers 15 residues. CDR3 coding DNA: TGTGCCAGCAGCCCCAGGGGGGGTACCAAAAACATTCAGTACTTC. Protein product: CASSPRGGTKNIQYF.

CDR3: CASSPWAGGAWGYTF. CDR3 nucleotides: TGTGCCAGCTCACCCTGGGCAGGGGGCGCCTGGGGCTACACCTTC. J is TRBJ1-2 and V is TRBV18; 8 bases match TRBD1. Trimming at V came to 3 bases and at J to 8 bases, leaving 11 bases not matched to a gene. CDR3 length: 15 residues. The germline V gene encodes CDR1 KGHSH and CDR2 LQKENI.

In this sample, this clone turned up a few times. The CDR3 coding sequence is TGTGCCAGCAGCTTAAACTCTGAAGCTTTCTTT. Its protein is CASSLNSEAFF. J is TRBJ1-1 and V is TRBV7-9; no reliable D call. CDR1 is SEHNR, CDR2 FQNEAQ, per germline (reference sequence). The CDR3 has 11 residues. V gave up 2 bases and J gave up 6 bases, with 4 bases separating them.

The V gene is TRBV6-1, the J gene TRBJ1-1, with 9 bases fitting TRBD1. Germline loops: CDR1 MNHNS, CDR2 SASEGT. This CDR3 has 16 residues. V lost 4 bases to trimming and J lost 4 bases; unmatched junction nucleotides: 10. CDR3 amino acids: CASSGRQGVYGTEAFF. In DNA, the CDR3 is TGTGCCAGCAGTGGAAGACAGGGGGTGTATGGCACTGAAGCTTTCTTT.

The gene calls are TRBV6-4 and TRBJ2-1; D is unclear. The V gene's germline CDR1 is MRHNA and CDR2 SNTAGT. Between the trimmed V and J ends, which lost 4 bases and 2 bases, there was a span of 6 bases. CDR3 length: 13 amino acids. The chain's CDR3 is CASSVVAYNEQFF. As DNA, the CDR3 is TGTGCCAGCAGTGTTGTGGCCTACAATGAGCAGTTCTTC.

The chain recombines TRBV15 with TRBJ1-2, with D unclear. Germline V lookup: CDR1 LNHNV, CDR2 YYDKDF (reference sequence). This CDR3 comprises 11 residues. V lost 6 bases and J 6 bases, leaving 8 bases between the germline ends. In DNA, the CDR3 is TGTGCCACCAGATACGGAGATGGCTACACCTTC. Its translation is CATRYGDGYTF.

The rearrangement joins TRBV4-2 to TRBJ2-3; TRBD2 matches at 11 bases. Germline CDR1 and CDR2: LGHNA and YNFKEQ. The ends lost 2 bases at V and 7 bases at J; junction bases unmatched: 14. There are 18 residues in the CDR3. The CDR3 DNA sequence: TGTGCCAGCAGCCAACCAGGCTCTTTAGCGGGAGGGCCCTATACGCAGTATTTT. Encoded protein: CASSQPGSLAGGPYTQYF.

The chain's CDR3 is CATSRRTGNQETQYF. The CDR3 region has the DNA TGTGCCACCAGCAGACGGACAGGGAACCAAGAGACCCAGTACTTC. The rearrangement uses TRBV15 and TRBJ2-5; the match to TRBD1 covers 8 bases. V was clipped by 2 bases and J by 0 bases; unmatched bases: 2. The CDR3 contains 15 residues. Germline V lookup: CDR1 LNHNV, CDR2 YYDKDF (reference sequence).

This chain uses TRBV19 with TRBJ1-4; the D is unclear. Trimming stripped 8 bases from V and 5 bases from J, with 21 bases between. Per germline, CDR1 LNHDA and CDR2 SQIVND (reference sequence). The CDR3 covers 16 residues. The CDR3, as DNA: TGTGCCAGTCGAAGCTCTTGGGGAGGAACCAATGAAAAACTGTTTTTT. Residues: CASRSSWGGTNEKLFF.

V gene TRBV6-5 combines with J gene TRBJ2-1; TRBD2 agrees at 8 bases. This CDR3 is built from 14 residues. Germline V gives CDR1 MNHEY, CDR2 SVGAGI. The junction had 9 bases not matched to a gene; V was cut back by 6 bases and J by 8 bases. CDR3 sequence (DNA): TGTGCCAGCAGCGGTAGGACTAGCAGGGATGAGCAGTTCTTC. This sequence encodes CASSGRTSRDEQFF.

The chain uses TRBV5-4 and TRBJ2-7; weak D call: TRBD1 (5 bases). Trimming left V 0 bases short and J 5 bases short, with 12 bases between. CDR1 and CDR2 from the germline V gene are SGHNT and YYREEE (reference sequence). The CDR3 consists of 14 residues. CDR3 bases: TGTGCCAGCAGCTTGGGCAGGGCTCCCCACGAGCAGTACTTC. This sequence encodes CASSLGRAPHEQYF.

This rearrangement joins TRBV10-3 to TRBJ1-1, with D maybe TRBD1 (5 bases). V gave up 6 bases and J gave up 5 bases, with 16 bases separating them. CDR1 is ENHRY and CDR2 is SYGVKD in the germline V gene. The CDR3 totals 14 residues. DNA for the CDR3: TGTGCCATCAGCGAGGGACCGACCGGAACTGAAGCTTTCTTT. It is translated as CAISEGPTGTEAFF.

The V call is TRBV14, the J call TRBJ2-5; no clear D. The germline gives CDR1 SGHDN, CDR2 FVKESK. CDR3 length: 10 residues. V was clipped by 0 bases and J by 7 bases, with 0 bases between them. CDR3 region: CASSQETQYF. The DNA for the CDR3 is TGTGCCAGCAGCCAAGAGACCCAGTACTTC.

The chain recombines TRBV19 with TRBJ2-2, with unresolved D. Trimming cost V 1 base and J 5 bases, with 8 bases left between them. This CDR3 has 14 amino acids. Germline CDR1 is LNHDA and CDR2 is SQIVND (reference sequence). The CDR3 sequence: CASSIVVQTGELFF. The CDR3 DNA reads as TGTGCCAGTAGTATAGTTGTTCAAACCGGGGAGCTGTTTTTT.

The CDR3 loop is CASSETGGAGGYTF. DNA of the CDR3: TGTGCCAGCAGCGAGACAGGGGGCGCGGGTGGCTACACCTTC. The chain uses TRBV9 and TRBJ1-2; 10 positions match TRBD1. This CDR3 contains 14 residues. V shed 3 bases, J shed 7 bases, and the junction held 6 bases outside the gene matches. CDR1 is SGDLS, CDR2 YYNGEE, per germline.

The CDR3 reads CASSQDRASEQYF. The DNA of the CDR3 is TGCGCCAGCAGCCAAGATAGGGCCAGCGAGCAGTACTTC. The J gene is TRBJ2-7, the V gene TRBV4-3; D unclear. The CDR3 contains 13 residues. Germline loops: CDR1 LGHNA, CDR2 YSLEER. Trimming removed 0 bases at V and 6 bases at J, with 9 bases between.

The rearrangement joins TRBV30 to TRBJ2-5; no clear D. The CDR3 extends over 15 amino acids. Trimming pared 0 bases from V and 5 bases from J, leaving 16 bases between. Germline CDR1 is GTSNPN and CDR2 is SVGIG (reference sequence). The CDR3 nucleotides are TGTGCCTGGAGTGTCGATGGGCTCGGCTTTGAGACCCAGTACTTC. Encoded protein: CAWSVDGLGFETQYF.

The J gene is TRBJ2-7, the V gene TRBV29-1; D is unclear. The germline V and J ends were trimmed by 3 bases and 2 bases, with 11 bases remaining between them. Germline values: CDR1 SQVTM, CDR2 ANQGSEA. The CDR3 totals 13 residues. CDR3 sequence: CSVEVASPYEQYF. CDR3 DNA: TGCAGCGTTGAGGTCGCGAGTCCCTACGAGCAGTACTTC.

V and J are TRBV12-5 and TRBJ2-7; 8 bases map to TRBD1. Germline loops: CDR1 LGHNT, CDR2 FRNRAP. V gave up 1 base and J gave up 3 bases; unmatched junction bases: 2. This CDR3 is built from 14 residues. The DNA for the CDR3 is TGTGCTAGTGGTTTGGGACAGGGGATCTACGAGCAGTACGTC. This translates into CASGLGQGIYEQYV.